The table lists the clone carrying this T cell receptor (beta chain) with a count of one. Its matching antigen is unknown. TCRdb reprocessed the reads via MiXCR and lists one record per CDR3 protein. The sample carries about 60,000 distinct CDR3 sequences, 25% to 40% recorded once. The CDR3 length is 16 residues. Trimming removed 0 bases at V and 1 base at J, with 12 bases between. The germline V gene encodes CDR1 SGHRS and CDR2 YFSETQ. This sample was included in a study of T cell repertoires in cytomegalovirus infection. The sequencing input was PBMCs, sequenced either directly or after in vitro stimulation (not recorded which). The sequence was collected from a human donor in good health (CMV status not recorded). Some clones in this sample may be carry-over from other donors' samples. The chain employs TRBV5-1 and TRBJ2-3, with TRBD1 as a possible D gene (6 bases). The CDR3: CASSLGQSGGTDTQYF. The DNA of the CDR3 is TGCGCCAGCAGCTTGGGACAGTCAGGGGGCACAGATACGCAGTATTTT.